The 17 T cell receptor beta chains below all came from one sample that was sequenced in a study of blood T cell repertoires in COVID-19. Sequencing used immunoSEQ multiplex PCR; TCRdb keeps in-frame clones, though not all of them. The profile shows 95,000 to 150,000 clones, about 84% of them singletons. Sequencing was carried out using peripheral blood. The receptors derive from a human donor in a cohort sampled during active COVID-19.

This sequence joins TRBV5-1 and TRBJ2-7, with D possibly TRBD2 on 5 matching bases. The germline V gene has CDR1 SGHRS and CDR2 YFSETQ. CDR3 length: 14 residues. The V gene lost 1 base and the J gene lost 5 bases, with 13 bases spanning the gap. Here the CDR3 reads CASSLPASINEQYF. The CDR3 nucleotides are TGCGCCAGCAGCTTGCCGGCTAGCATCAACGAGCAGTACTTC.

The chain uses TRBV10-3 and TRBJ2-5; 7 bases align to TRBD2. The V gene's germline CDR1 is ENHRY and CDR2 SYGVKD. V trimming: 10 bases; J trimming: 2 bases; junction bases outside the gene matches: 10. There are 14 residues in the CDR3. The CDR3 nucleotides are TGTGCCACCGGGACGGATAGCGGGCAAGAGACCCAGTACTTC. This encodes CATGTDSGQETQYF.

V gene TRBV9 combines with J gene TRBJ1-4; D might be TRBD1 (5 bases). The germline CDR1 and CDR2 sequences are SGDLS and YYNGEE. The CDR3 is 16 amino acids. V was pared by 3 bases and J by 0 bases, with 12 bases between. CDR3 nucleotide sequence: TGTGCCAGCAGCGGGACATCAGGCTCAACTAATGAAAAACTGTTTTTT. The encoded protein is CASSGTSGSTNEKLFF. The full variable domain, with the rest looked up from reference TRBV9 and TRBJ1-4, is DSGVTQTPKHLITATGQRVTLRCSPRSGDLSVYWYQQSLDQGLQFLIQYYNGEERAKGNILERFSAQQFPDLHSELNLSSLELGDSALYFCASSGTSGSTNEKLFFGSGTQLSVL.

This clone was counted only a few times. The V and J genes are TRBV30 and TRBJ1-5; tentative D call: TRBD1 (5 bases). Trimming cost V 5 bases and J 5 bases, with 13 bases left between them. The germline V gene encodes CDR1 GTSNPN and CDR2 SVGIG (reference sequence). This CDR3 is built from 13 residues. CDR3 nucleotides: TGTGCCTGGGCTCAGGGCCGGGATCAGCCCCAGCATTTT. Residues: CAWAQGRDQPQHF. The complete variable domain, with remaining parts taken from reference TRBV30 and TRBJ1-5, reads SQTIHQWPATLVQPVGSPLSLECTVEGTSNPNLYWYRQAAGRGLQLLFYSVGIGQISSEVPQNLSASRPQDRQFILSSKKLLLSDSGFYLCAWAQGRDQPQHFGDGTRLSIL.

The rearrangement links TRBV18 to TRBJ2-7; 7 bases map to TRBD1. J lost 5 bases, V lost 1 base, and 17 bases had no gene match. The germline CDR1 and CDR2 sequences are KGHSH and LQKENI. The CDR3 has 18 amino acids. The CDR3 nucleotides read TGTGCCAGCTCACCACTCTATAGGACAGGTAAAAGTCGTAACGAGCAGTACTTC. Encoded protein: CASSPLYRTGKSRNEQYF.

The CDR3 DNA reads as TGTGCCAGCAGCCTGCAGGGGTCTCGGACACCCCTCCACTTT. Protein sequence: CASSLQGSRTPLHF. The chain carries TRBV11-1 and TRBJ1-6, with D perhaps TRBD1 (6 bases). The CDR3 is 14 residues long. Germline V gene lookup returns CDR1 SGHAT and CDR2 FQDESV (reference sequence). V shed 5 bases and J shed 11 bases, with 16 bases lying between them.

The chain has TRBV19 and TRBJ2-7; 7 bases match TRBD1. After removal of 2 bases from V and 3 bases from J, the junction contained 7 bases not matched to a gene. This CDR3 contains 15 residues. Germline V gene data show CDR1 as LNHDA and CDR2 as SQIVND (reference sequence). The CDR3 reads CASSITGQPVYEQYF. The DNA of the CDR3 is TGTGCCAGTAGTATAACGGGACAGCCAGTCTACGAGCAGTACTTC.

The chain has TRBV3-1 (or the pseudogene TRBV3-2) and TRBJ1-1; weak D call: TRBD1 (6 bases). V lost 6 bases, J lost 0 bases, and 20 bases lay in between. This CDR3 contains 17 residues. Germline-derived CDR1 and CDR2 are LGHDT and YNNKEL (reference sequence). The CDR3 spells CASRTRNRVGMNTEAFF. DNA of the CDR3: TGTGCCAGCAGAACCCGAAACAGGGTAGGAATGAACACTGAAGCTTTCTTT.

V usage is TRBV18 and J usage is TRBJ2-1; 9 bases line up with TRBD1. V lost 2 bases to trimming and J lost 7 bases; unmatched junction nucleotides: 9. Germline CDR1 is KGHSH and CDR2 is LQKENI. The CDR3 has 16 residues. For the CDR3, the DNA is TGTGCCAGCTCACCAACCCTCGGGACAGGGCGGAATGAGCAGTTCTTC. It specifies CASSPTLGTGRNEQFF. Filled out from reference TRBV18 and TRBJ2-1, the complete variable domain reads NAGVMQNPRHLVRRRGQEARLRCSPMKGHSHVYWYRQLPEEGLKFMVYLQKENIIDESGMPKERFSAEFPKEGPSILRIQQVVRGDSAAYFCASSPTLGTGRNEQFFGPGTRLTVL.

V is TRBV18 and J is TRBJ2-3; 7 nucleotides agree with TRBD2. From germline, CDR1 is KGHSH and CDR2 LQKENI. The CDR3 extends over 15 amino acids. J gave up 0 bases and V 1 base, and 1 base lay outside the gene matches. The CDR3 nucleotides are TGTGCCAGCTCACCACTTAGCGGGAGCACAGATACGCAGTATTTT. Translation: CASSPLSGSTDTQYF.

The rearrangement links TRBV5-4 to TRBJ2-1; TRBD2 is a possible D gene (5 bases). The CDR3 loop spans 14 amino acids. The germline CDR1 and CDR2 sequences are SGHNT and YYREEE (reference sequence). V was clipped by 3 bases and J by 3 bases, with 10 bases between them. CDR3: CASSSDTSYNEQFF. CDR3 bases: TGTGCCAGCAGCTCAGACACTAGCTACAATGAGCAGTTCTTC.

The gene calls are TRBV11-2 and TRBJ2-7; 10 nucleotides line up with TRBD1. The CDR3 has 16 residues. CDR1 and CDR2 from the germline V gene are SGHAT and FQNNGV. V dropped 0 bases and J dropped 4; count of bases not matched to a gene: 6. The CDR3 is CASSLERTGGSYEQYF. CDR3 coding DNA: TGTGCCAGCAGCTTAGAGAGGACAGGGGGGTCTTACGAGCAGTACTTC.

This chain links TRBV5-1 with TRBJ2-2; 10 nucleotides line up with TRBD2. Trimming removed 5 bases from V and 0 bases from J; junction bases left unmatched: 7. This CDR3 comprises 17 residues. Germline-derived CDR1 and CDR2 are SGHRS and YFSETQ. The DNA of the CDR3 is TGCGCCAGCAGAGAAACTAGCGGGACGTCGAACACCGGGGAGCTGTTTTTT. Translated, it gives CASRETSGTSNTGELFF.

The chain is built from TRBV19 and TRBJ1-2; possibly TRBD1 for D (5 bases). Germline V gene sequence: CDR1 LNHDA, CDR2 SQIVND (reference sequence). CDR3 length: 15 residues. The V end was cut by 6 bases, the J end by 1 base, with 15 bases between. The DNA of the CDR3 is TGTGCCAGTAGCGATGATCGGACAAATAACTATGGCTACACCTTC. It translates to CASSDDRTNNYGYTF.

This clone was detected once. V and J are TRBV5-1 and TRBJ2-7, with TRBD1 identical over 12 bases. Germline assignment: CDR1 SGHRS and CDR2 YFSETQ. The CDR3 consists of 15 residues. V shed 3 bases and J 6 bases; nucleotides not matched to a gene: 7. CDR3 residues: CASSWGGTGGGEQYF. CDR3 DNA: TGCGCCAGCAGCTGGGGAGGGACAGGGGGCGGCGAGCAGTACTTC.

The chain combines TRBV2 with TRBJ2-5; D is possibly TRBD1 (6 bases). The V and J ends lost 0 bases and 5 bases respectively, with 25 bases between them. The CDR3 covers 19 residues. Germline V CDR1 and CDR2: SNHLY, FYNNEI. The CDR3 region is CASSEALNLQTGSRETQYF. The DNA for the CDR3 is TGTGCCAGCAGTGAAGCGCTTAACCTCCAAACAGGGAGTCGGGAGACCCAGTACTTC.

The rearrangement uses TRBV16 and TRBJ2-7; 16 bases are shared with TRBD2. The CDR3 covers 19 residues. With V trimmed by 2 bases and J by 7 bases, 14 bases remained unmatched. The germline V gene has CDR1 KGHSY and CDR2 FQNENV. The CDR3: CASSQPGTSGRAGEGEQYF. The CDR3 DNA is TGTGCCAGCAGCCAACCCGGGACTAGCGGGAGGGCTGGAGAGGGGGAGCAGTACTTC. Variable domain in full (rest from reference TRBV16 and TRBJ2-7): GEEVAQTPKHLVRGEGQKAKLYCAPIKGHSYVFWYQQVLKNEFKFLISFQNENVFDETGMPKERFSAKCLPNSPCSLEIQATKLEDSAVYFCASSQPGTSGRAGEGEQYFGPGTRLTVT.